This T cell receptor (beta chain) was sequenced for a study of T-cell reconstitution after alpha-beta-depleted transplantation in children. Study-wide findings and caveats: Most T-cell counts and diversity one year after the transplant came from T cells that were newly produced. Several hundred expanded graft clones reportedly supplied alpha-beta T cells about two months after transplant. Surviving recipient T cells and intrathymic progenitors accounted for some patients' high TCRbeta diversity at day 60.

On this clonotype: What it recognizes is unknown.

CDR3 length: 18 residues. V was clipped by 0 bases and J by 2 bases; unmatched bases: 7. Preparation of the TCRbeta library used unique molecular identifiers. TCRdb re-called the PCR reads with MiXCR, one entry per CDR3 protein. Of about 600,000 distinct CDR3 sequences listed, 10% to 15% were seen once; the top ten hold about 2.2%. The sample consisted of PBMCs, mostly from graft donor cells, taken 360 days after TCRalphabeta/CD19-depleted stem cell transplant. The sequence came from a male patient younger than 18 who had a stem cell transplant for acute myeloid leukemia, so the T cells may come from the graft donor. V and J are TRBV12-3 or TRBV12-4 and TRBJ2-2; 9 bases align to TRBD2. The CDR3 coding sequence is TGTGCCAGCAGTTTAGCGCGTGGCGGGAGGGCAAACACCGGGGAGCTGTTTTTT. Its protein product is CASSLARGGRANTGELFF.